These 9 T cell receptor beta chains were all obtained from the same sample, sequenced in a study of OX40 agonist ivuxolimab in advanced cancers. Here immunoSEQ multiplex PCR was the method, and the copy in TCRdb shows in-frame clones only, minus some. The table shows tens of thousands of clones, with 89% occurring only once. This sample comprised CD4+ or CD8+ T cells sorted from blood, obtained in a trial of the OX40 agonist ivuxolimab. The receptors derive from an adult with an advanced solid tumor such as melanoma, head and neck, liver or kidney cancer.

The V and J genes are TRBV15 and TRBJ1-1, with D possibly being TRBD1 (6 bases). This CDR3 contains 15 residues. Trimming took 4 bases from V and 0 from J, leaving 12 bases between them. The germline gives CDR1 LNHNV, CDR2 YYDKDF (reference sequence). CDR3 sequence: CATSNLQGMNTEAFF. The CDR3 DNA reads TGTGCCACCAGCAACCTACAGGGAATGAACACTGAAGCTTTCTTT. The full variable domain, completed using reference TRBV15 and TRBJ1-1, is DAMVIQNPRYQVTQFGKPVTLSCSQTLNHNVMYWYQQKSSQAPKLLFHYYDKDFNNEADTPDNFQSRRPNTSFCFLDIRSPGLGDTAMYLCATSNLQGMNTEAFFGQGTRLTVV.

The rearrangement links TRBV7-9 to TRBJ2-1, with D perhaps TRBD2 (6 bases). With 3 bases removed from V and 2 bases from J, the gap between germline ends came to 11 bases. This CDR3 spans 15 amino acids. Germline lookup yields CDR1 SEHNR and CDR2 FQNEAQ (reference sequence). The CDR3 DNA sequence: TGTGCCAGCAGCTTCGCACTAGCAACCTACAATGAGCAGTTCTTC. Its protein is CASSFALATYNEQFF.

The rearrangement joins TRBV19 to TRBJ2-7; tentatively, D is TRBD2 (6 bases). CDR3 length: 15 residues. Between the trimmed V and J ends, which lost 3 bases and 1 base, there was a span of 13 bases. CDR1 and CDR2 from the germline V gene are LNHDA and SQIVND (reference sequence). The CDR3 loop is CASSISGRGSYEQYF. CDR3 DNA: TGTGCCAGTAGTATCAGCGGACGGGGGTCCTACGAGCAGTACTTC.

DNA for the CDR3: TGTGCCAGCAGCGAGGACGGAGCAGGGGAAGCTTTCTTT. Protein product: CASSEDGAGEAFF. The chain has TRBV9 and TRBJ1-1; TRBD1 might be the D (5 bases). Germline CDR1 reads SGDLS; CDR2 reads YYNGEE. Trimming stripped 3 bases from V and 8 bases from J, with 14 bases between. This CDR3 contains 13 residues.

The chain carries TRBV7-2 and TRBJ2-1; D possibly corresponds to TRBD2 (5 bases). V was trimmed by 3 bases and J by 14 bases, leaving 20 bases between them. CDR1 is SGHTA and CDR2 is FQGNSA in the germline V gene. The CDR3 covers 14 residues. CDR3 in DNA: TGTGCCAGCAGCTTTAGCGACCCCGCGCCAGAAAAGTTCTTC. It translates to CASSFSDPAPEKFF.

The rearrangement uses TRBV19 and TRBJ2-5; a possible D gene is TRBD2 (6 bases). Germline V lookup: CDR1 LNHDA, CDR2 SQIVND (reference sequence). V was cut by 5 bases and J by 4 bases, with 17 bases left in between. The CDR3 consists of 15 residues. The CDR3 loop is CASSLVLAAGETQYF. The CDR3 DNA reads TGTGCCAGTAGTTTGGTATTAGCGGCGGGAGAGACCCAGTACTTC. The complete variable domain, with remaining parts taken from reference TRBV19 and TRBJ2-5, reads DGGITQSPKYLFRKEGQNVTLSCEQNLNHDAMYWYRQDPGQGLRLIYYSQIVNDFQKGDIAEGYSVSREKKESFPLTVTSAQKNPTAFYLCASSLVLAAGETQYFGPGTRLLVL.

The chain couples TRBV28 to TRBJ2-1; TRBD2 matches 13 bases. Germline V gene sequence: CDR1 MDHEN, CDR2 SYDVKM. J lost 0 bases, V lost 6 bases, and 8 bases had no gene match. This CDR3 region has 18 residues. The CDR3 sequence is CASSSGLAGANSYNEQFF. CDR3 sequence (DNA): TGTGCCAGCAGCTCTGGACTAGCGGGAGCGAACTCCTACAATGAGCAGTTCTTC.

This sequence joins TRBV6-1 and TRBJ2-3; 11 bases match TRBD2. In germline, CDR1 is MNHNS, CDR2 SASEGT. V shed 6 bases and J 4 bases; nucleotides not matched to a gene: 6. The CDR3 is 15 residues long. The CDR3 DNA reads as TGTGCCAGCAGCTCGGGACTAGCGGAATCAGATACGCAGTATTTT. Its protein is CASSSGLAESDTQYF.

The chain couples TRBV27 to TRBJ2-6; 7 positions agree with TRBD1. The germline gives CDR1 MNHEY, CDR2 SMNVEV (reference sequence). The CDR3 spans 15 residues. J lost 1 base, V lost 6 bases, and 3 bases had no gene match. CDR3 region: CASSHRGSGANVLTF. For the CDR3, the DNA is TGTGCCAGCAGCCACAGGGGATCTGGGGCCAACGTCCTGACTTTC. The complete variable domain, with remaining parts taken from reference TRBV27 and TRBJ2-6, reads EAQVTQNPRYLITVTGKKLTVTCSQNMNHEYMSWYRQDPGLGLRQIYYSMNVEVTDKGDVPEGYKVSRKEKRNFPLILESPSPNQTSLYFCASSHRGSGANVLTFGAGSRLTVL.